What follows are 30 T cell receptor beta chains derived from one specimen sequenced in a study of T-cell memory formation after mild COVID-19. TCRdb reanalysed the 5' RACE reads using MiXCR and keeps one entry per CDR3 protein. This table holds roughly 110,000 distinct CDR3 sequences, approximately 21% found once. Sequenced material: PBMCs or a T cell subset sorted from them (not recorded which). Receptors originate from a man aged 18 to 35 who had mild COVID-19 (a few samples of this study predate the infection). Cell type and time point are not known.

Only a few counts were recorded for this clonotype. The CDR3, as DNA: TGTGCCAGCAGCCCAGGGACAGGGAACAATCAGCCCCAGCATTTT. Amino acids: CASSPGTGNNQPQHF. The rearrangement joins TRBV7-8 to TRBJ1-5; 9 bases line up with TRBD1. This CDR3 spans 15 amino acids. Trimming at V came to 5 bases and at J to 3 bases, leaving 5 bases not matched to a gene. Germline assignment: CDR1 SGHVS and CDR2 FQNEAQ.

This clonotype has more than one count but fewer than ten. The rearrangement joins TRBV14 to TRBJ2-7; D call uncertain. The CDR3 contains 17 residues. Germline V CDR1 and CDR2: SGHDN, FVKESK. Trimming took off 3 bases at V and 0 bases at J, with 18 bases between the two ends. The CDR3 loop reads CASSHLIGHSSSYEQYV. The CDR3 DNA reads as TGTGCCAGCAGCCACCTAATAGGTCACAGTAGCTCCTACGAGCAGTACGTC.

Written as DNA, the CDR3 is TGTGCCAGCAGTGCGGGGGGGCCTGGCACCGGGGAGCTGTTTTTT. It specifies CASSAGGPGTGELFF. The chain recombines TRBV2 with TRBJ2-2, with 8 positions matching TRBD2. The junction had 5 bases not matched to a gene; V was cut back by 4 bases and J by 4 bases. The CDR3 extends over 15 amino acids. Germline-derived CDR1 and CDR2 are SNHLY and FYNNEI.

This clonotype was seen only a few times. The V gene is TRBV4-2, the J gene TRBJ2-5; TRBD2 is a possible D gene (5 bases). Deletions cut 4 bases from V and 5 bases from J, with 23 bases between. CDR3 length equals 17 residues. Germline CDR1 LGHNA, CDR2 YNFKEQ. The CDR3 DNA is TGTGCCAGCAGCCTCGGCTCCCGCGGGTCCGGGCTGGAGACCCAGTACTTC. Translation gives CASSLGSRGSGLETQYF.

This clonotype appeared once. The chain employs TRBV24-1 and TRBJ2-7; D uncertain. Trimming cost V 11 bases and J 5 bases, with 9 bases left between them. The CDR3 totals 10 residues. From germline, CDR1 is KGHDR and CDR2 SFDVKD. The CDR3 protein is CANTQNEQYV. The DNA of the CDR3 is TGTGCCAACACTCAGAACGAGCAGTACGTC.

This clonotype was counted between two and nine times. The V and J genes are TRBV7-2 and TRBJ2-7; 9 positions agree with TRBD1. This CDR3 is 15 amino acids long. J was trimmed by 7 bases and V by 4 bases; bases with no gene match: 11. Looked up from germline, CDR1 is SGHTA and CDR2 is FQGNSA. CDR3 in DNA: TGTGCCAGCAGCTCAACCGGGACAGGGTTACGTGAGCAGTACTTC. Its translation is CASSSTGTGLREQYF.

This chain joins TRBV7-2 and TRBJ2-1; TRBD2 might be the D (7 bases). The germline V gene encodes CDR1 SGHTA and CDR2 FQGNSA. The V end was cut by 1 base, the J end by 9 bases, with 13 bases between. CDR3 size: 14 residues. The CDR3 DNA reads as TGTGCCAGCAGCTTAGGAGGGGGGGTCGTTGAGCAGTTCTTC. Its protein is CASSLGGGVVEQFF.

The chain combines TRBV6-5 with TRBJ1-4, with 8 bases lining up with TRBD1. From germline, CDR1 is MNHEY and CDR2 SVGAGI. With 6 bases clipped from V and 8 bases from J, the junction kept 8 bases outside the gene matches. The CDR3 totals 14 residues. The CDR3 DNA reads TGTGCCAGCAGATCGCAGGGGGCGGGAGAAAAACTGTTTTTT. Translated, it gives CASRSQGAGEKLFF.

This clonotype has a count of ten or more. DNA for the CDR3: TGTGCCAGCAGCTTAGCTGCTAACTCCTACGAGCAGTACGTC. Amino acids: CASSLAANSYEQYV. V gene TRBV11-2 combines with J gene TRBJ2-7; no definite D call. CDR1 SGHAT and CDR2 FQNNGV come from the germline V gene. V gave up 1 base and J gave up 0 bases, with 7 bases separating them. CDR3 length equals 14 residues.

V gene TRBV7-9 combines with J gene TRBJ2-5; 13 bases line up with TRBD2. Germline V gene lookup returns CDR1 SEHNR and CDR2 FQNEAQ (reference sequence). The ends lost 4 bases at V and 5 bases at J; junction bases unmatched: 10. The CDR3 sequence is 17 residues long. The CDR3 DNA follows: TGTGCCAGCAGCTCCGGACTAGCGGGGGCCGGAGGTGAGACCCAGTACTTC. It yields the protein CASSSGLAGAGGETQYF. The whole variable domain, filled in from reference TRBV7-9 and TRBJ2-5, reads DTGVSQNPRHKITKRGQNVTFRCDPISEHNRLYWYRQTLGQGPEFLTYFQNEAQLEKSRLLSDRFSAERPKGSFSTLEIQRTEQGDSAMYLCASSSGLAGAGGETQYFGPGTRLLVL.

This chain joins TRBV10-3 and TRBJ2-7; TRBD2 is a possible D gene (6 bases). Per germline, CDR1 ENHRY and CDR2 SYGVKD. V was shortened by 9 bases and J by 0 bases, with 15 bases between the two germline ends. The CDR3 consists of 14 residues. CDR3 coding DNA: TGTGCCATAGGACCCTCCGGGGGCTCCTACGAGCAGTACTTC. Encoded protein: CAIGPSGGSYEQYF.

The chain links TRBV19 to TRBJ1-4, with 8 bases matching TRBD1. This CDR3 has 13 amino acids. Per germline, CDR1 LNHDA and CDR2 SQIVND (reference sequence). The V and J ends lost 11 bases and 5 bases, in that order; junction bases with no gene match: 7. The CDR3 spells CASLGDRNEKLFF. CDR3 nucleotides: TGTGCCTCCTTGGGGGACAGGAATGAAAAACTGTTTTTT.

The gene calls are TRBV7-9 and TRBJ2-3; 7 nucleotides align to TRBD2. Germline lookup yields CDR1 SEHNR and CDR2 FQNEAQ (reference sequence). This CDR3 spans 16 amino acids. V trimming: 9 bases; J trimming: 0 bases; junction bases outside the gene matches: 12. The CDR3 coding sequence is TGTGCCAGGAGCCCTTCCGGGACTACTAGCACAGATACGCAGTATTTT. It encodes CARSPSGTTSTDTQYF.

This clonotype was seen many times. V usage is TRBV7-9 and J usage is TRBJ2-7, with D possibly matching TRBD2 (5 bases). Looked up from germline, CDR1 is SEHNR and CDR2 is FQNEAQ (reference sequence). This CDR3 comprises 13 residues. Trimming pared 4 bases from V and 0 bases from J, leaving 7 bases between. The CDR3 DNA is TGTGCCAGCAGCTCTACTAGCTCCTACGAGCAGTACGTC. This translates into CASSSTSSYEQYV.

This clonotype appeared a single time. The chain has TRBV4-2 and TRBJ2-7; 10 nucleotides line up with TRBD2. After removal of 1 base from V and 4 bases from J, the junction contained 7 bases not matched to a gene. Germline CDR1 reads LGHNA; CDR2 reads YNFKEQ. CDR3 size: 16 residues. DNA for the CDR3: TGTGCCAGCAGCCAAGCAGGACTAGCGGAGGGATACGAGCAGTACTTC. Translation: CASSQAGLAEGYEQYF.

This clonotype came up a few times. The chain recombines TRBV28 with TRBJ2-7; D tentatively fits TRBD1 or TRBD2 (6 bases each). Deletions cut 8 bases from V and 6 bases from J, with 17 bases between. Germline assignment: CDR1 MDHEN and CDR2 SYDVKM. The CDR3 sequence is 13 residues long. As DNA, the CDR3 is TGTGCCAGCCCGGGGGCGTTCGAAGGCGAGCAGTACGTC. Its protein product is CASPGAFEGEQYV.

The rearrangement links TRBV4-1 to TRBJ1-6; a possible D gene is TRBD1 (6 bases). In germline, CDR1 is MGHRA, CDR2 YSYEKL. The CDR3 consists of 13 residues. V was trimmed by 6 bases and J by 10 bases, leaving 13 bases between them. The DNA of the CDR3 is TGCGCCAGCAGGGACACAGGGAAATCACCCCTCCACTTT. It yields the protein CASRDTGKSPLHF.

The rearrangement links TRBV29-1 to TRBJ2-7, with D unresolved. V lost 6 bases and J lost 3, with 3 bases in between. The germline gives CDR1 SQVTM, CDR2 ANQGSEA. This CDR3 region has 9 residues. CDR3 residues: CSVHYEQYV. The CDR3 DNA is TGCAGCGTCCACTACGAGCAGTACGTC.

This chain joins TRBV5-1 and TRBJ2-3; 9 bases match TRBD2. The V gene end was trimmed by 6 bases and the J gene end by 0 bases; junction bases not matched to a gene: 8. The CDR3 consists of 16 residues. Germline CDR1 is SGHRS and CDR2 is YFSETQ. CDR3 sequence reads: CASMERGVPSTDTQYF. The CDR3 DNA follows: TGCGCCAGCATGGAGCGGGGGGTTCCTAGCACAGATACGCAGTATTTT.

This sequence joins TRBV5-1 and TRBJ2-3, with 8 bases identical to TRBD2. The CDR3 sequence is 15 residues long. V shed 2 bases, J shed 4 bases, and the junction held 6 bases outside the gene matches. CDR1 and CDR2 (germline): SGHRS, YFSETQ. The CDR3 coding sequence is TGCGCCAGCAGCTTCCAAAGCGGGGGCGCAGATACGCAGTATTTT. Protein sequence: CASSFQSGGADTQYF.

The V gene is TRBV9, the J gene TRBJ1-1; D not resolved. From germline, CDR1 is SGDLS and CDR2 YYNGEE. This CDR3 is built from 14 residues. V was cut by 0 bases and J by 1 base, with 7 bases left in between. The chain's CDR3 is CASSVEPGNTEAFF. CDR3 DNA: TGTGCCAGCAGCGTAGAACCGGGGAACACTGAAGCTTTCTTT.

This clonotype was counted once. This may come from a read error, since a much larger clone is one base off. The genes are TRBV24-1 and TRBJ1-2; TRBD1 is a possible D gene (5 bases). The CDR3 has 14 amino acids. Looked up from germline, CDR1 is KGHDR and CDR2 is SFDVKD. Deletions cut 4 bases from V and 3 bases from J, with 11 bases between. Here the CDR3 DNA reads TGTGCCACCAGTGAACCCGGGACCGACTATGGCTACACCTTC. Encoded protein: CATSEPGTDYGYTF.

This clonotype has only a few counts. The chain has TRBV7-2 and TRBJ2-3, with TRBD2 matching over 12 bases. After removal of 5 bases from V and 6 bases from J, the junction contained 9 bases not matched to a gene. Looked up from germline, CDR1 is SGHTA and CDR2 is FQGNSA. The CDR3 extends over 16 amino acids. The CDR3 loop is CASSPFLAGGLDTQYF. CDR3 DNA sequence: TGTGCCAGCAGCCCCTTCCTAGCGGGGGGGTTGGATACGCAGTATTTT.

This clonotype was seen only a few times. This chain links TRBV7-2 with TRBJ1-1; no clear D. CDR1 and CDR2 (germline): SGHTA, FQGNSA. The CDR3 spans 13 residues. Trimming removed 0 bases from V and 7 bases from J, with 9 bases in between. The CDR3 DNA sequence: TGTGCCAGCAGCTTAGCGGGAGGGATTGAAGCTTTCTTT. Translation gives CASSLAGGIEAFF.

The rearrangement uses TRBV7-9 and TRBJ1-6; the D gene is possibly TRBD1 (5 bases). Germline assignment: CDR1 SEHNR and CDR2 FQNEAQ (reference sequence). Trimming cost V 5 bases and J 10 bases, with 18 bases left between them. The CDR3 is made up of 15 amino acids. CDR3 protein: CASSLRDEVGSPLHF. In DNA form, the CDR3 reads TGTGCCAGCAGCCTCCGGGACGAAGTGGGGTCACCCCTCCACTTT.

This chain links TRBV29-1 with TRBJ1-2; tentative D call: TRBD1 (5 bases). V was pared by 4 bases and J by 4 bases, with 16 bases between. The CDR3 contains 14 residues. Germline V gene sequence: CDR1 SQVTM, CDR2 ANQGSEA. The CDR3 region is CSVGWRGEIYGYTF. DNA for the CDR3: TGCAGCGTTGGGTGGCGGGGGGAAATCTATGGCTACACCTTC.

This CDR3 is CASSEGRYRGSTDTQYF. The CDR3 region has the DNA TGTGCCAGCAGCGAAGGTCGGTACAGGGGCAGCACAGATACGCAGTATTTT. The chain joins TRBV7-2 to TRBJ2-3, with 7 bases fitting TRBD1. Germline values: CDR1 SGHTA, CDR2 FQGNSA. There are 17 residues in the CDR3. Losses at the gene ends were 5 bases for V and 0 bases for J; bases not matched to a gene: 11. The complete variable domain, with remaining parts taken from reference TRBV7-2 and TRBJ2-3, reads GAGVSQSPSNKVTEKGKDVELRCDPISGHTALYWYRQSLGQGLEFLIYFQGNSAPDKSGLPSDRFSAERTGGSVSTLTIQRTQQEDSAVYLCASSEGRYRGSTDTQYFGPGTRLTVL.

This chain connects TRBV5-6 to TRBJ2-3; 9 bases are a match to TRBD1. Germline assignment: CDR1 SGHDT and CDR2 YYEEEE. The V gene end was trimmed by 5 bases and the J gene end by 2 bases; junction bases not matched to a gene: 12. The CDR3 is 17 amino acids. CDR3 sequence reads: CASSRLGTGSPTDTQYF. The DNA of the CDR3 is TGTGCCAGCAGTCGACTCGGGACAGGGTCCCCCACAGATACGCAGTATTTT.

This clonotype occurred a few times. The chain couples TRBV28 to TRBJ2-1; no definite D call. Germline V gene data show CDR1 as MDHEN and CDR2 as SYDVKM. The CDR3 contains 13 residues. V was pared by 5 bases and J by 5 bases, with 10 bases between. CDR3 in DNA: TGTGCCAGCAGTATTCCCCTCCACAATGAGCAGTTCTTC. Translating gives CASSIPLHNEQFF.

Only a few counts were recorded for this clonotype. The chain links TRBV6-2 or TRBV6-3 to TRBJ1-5, with D tentatively TRBD1 (5 bases). CDR1 MNHEY and CDR2 SVGEGT come from the germline V gene. V lost 5 bases and J lost 4, with 15 bases in between. This CDR3 comprises 15 residues. The CDR3 spells CASSNRDGINQPQHF. The CDR3 coding sequence is TGTGCCAGCAGTAACCGGGACGGTATAAATCAGCCCCAGCATTTT.